This T cell receptor beta chain was sequenced for a study of CD8+CD57+ T cells in acquired aplastic anemia. At the level of the study: DNA per sorted CD4+ or CD8+ sample ranged about 0.2 to 27.4 ug, averaging roughly 3.2 ug.

All sequencing subjects had displayed CD8+CD57+ cell expansion on flow cytometry. No patient had been given any therapy when blood was sampled. Genomic DNA templated the TCR beta VDJ and CDR3 profiling. TCRdb re-called the reads through MiXCR, storing one row per CDR3 protein. The table has 180,000 or so distinct CDR3 sequences, less than 50% seen once. This clonotype was found many times. As yet, its antigen is unknown. Overall study results and limits: A significant difference in CD8+ Simpson's diversity between patients and controls was not found. About 27 CD8+ CDR3 sequences were shared between patients and controls.

With 8 bases removed from V and 0 bases from J, the gap between germline ends came to 20 bases. CDR1 LNHNV and CDR2 YYDKDF come from the germline V gene (reference sequence). This CDR3 spans 17 amino acids. This chain joins TRBV15 and TRBJ1-5; D is possibly TRBD1 (5 bases). This TCR was sampled from a human donor with aplastic anemia. The sample taken for sequencing was sorted CD4+, CD8+, or CD8+CD57+ T cells (not recorded which) from PBMCs. The CDR3 protein is CATSRVGTIYSNQPQHF. CDR3 nucleotides: TGTGCCACCTCGCGAGTTGGGACCATTTATAGCAATCAGCCCCAGCATTTT.